This TCR beta chain was observed in a study of T cells in localized non-small cell lung cancer. General study points: The appearance of a median approximately 57 of the top 100 tumor clones was seen in adjacent lung.

The CDR3 sequence is 19 residues long. Germline V CDR1 and CDR2: MNHEY, SMNVEV (reference sequence). V lost 2 bases to trimming and J lost 3 bases; unmatched junction nucleotides: 9. This clone occurred once. Its target is not known. Only in-frame clones appear in the TCRdb table, and some are missing; sequencing was by immunoSEQ multiplex PCR. The sample contains about 40,000 clones, around 87% of which appear only once. The chain has TRBV27 and TRBJ2-1; 14 bases are a match to TRBD2. This TCR was recovered from a man aged 35-69 years with stage I lung adenocarcinoma. This specimen was peripheral blood, taken before any cancer treatment. The CDR3 DNA sequence: TGTGCCAGCAGTTTAATGAGACTAGCGGGAGGGCCCGGCTACAATGAGCAGTTCTTC. The encoded protein is CASSLMRLAGGPGYNEQFF.